What follows are 6 T cell receptor beta chains derived from one specimen sequenced in a study of molecular identifiers for immune sequencing clone quantification. MiXCR, run by TCRdb on the PCR reads, gives a single entry per CDR3 protein. The sample consists of some 91,000 distinct CDR3 sequences, 20% to 25% of them appearing once. Source material: naive CD8+ T cells from blood, with Jurkat cell RNA spiked in. Subset noted: FACS-sorted CD8+CD4-CCR7+CD45RA+ naive T cells. The source is a human donor in good health. Some libraries in this study had Jurkat cell RNA spiked in.

This clonotype appeared many times. V and J are TRBV27 and TRBJ2-3; 10 bases line up with TRBD2. Losses at the gene ends were 6 bases for V and 1 base for J; bases not matched to a gene: 4. The CDR3 has 15 residues. CDR1 is MNHEY and CDR2 is SMNVEV in the germline V gene (reference sequence). The CDR3 sequence is CASRLAGLGTDTQYF. CDR3 nucleotide sequence: TGTGCCAGCAGACTAGCGGGACTGGGCACAGATACGCAGTATTTT.

On this clonotype itself: A much larger clonotype is one base distant, so this may be a read error. The rearrangement links TRBV28 to TRBJ1-6, with TRBD1 matching 7 bases. Germline V gene lookup returns CDR1 MDHEN and CDR2 SYDVKM. The CDR3 has 15 residues. CDR3 region: CASRGTDSYNTPLHF. The CDR3 bases are TGTGCCAGCAGAGGGACAGATTCCTATAATACACCCCTCCACTTT.

This clonotype has a count of ten or more. This chain uses TRBV5-1 with TRBJ2-5, with D tentatively TRBD1 (6 bases). Germline lookup yields CDR1 SGHRS and CDR2 YFSETQ. The CDR3 spans 14 residues. Trimming removed 6 bases from V and 5 bases from J, with 17 bases in between. CDR3 region: CASKDSGVRETQYF. The CDR3 nucleotides read TGCGCCAGCAAGGATTCAGGGGTCCGGGAGACCCAGTACTTC.

This clonotype was observed at least ten times. The chain recombines TRBV6-4 with TRBJ1-1, with unresolved D. V was trimmed by 3 bases and J by 9 bases, leaving 14 bases between them. Looked up from germline, CDR1 is MRHNA and CDR2 is SNTAGT. The CDR3 has 13 residues. In DNA form, the CDR3 reads TGTGCCAGCAGTGATATCCGGGGAGGCCAAGCTTTCTTT. It is translated as CASSDIRGGQAFF.

A few counts support this clonotype. This chain uses TRBV19 with TRBJ1-1; 7 positions agree with TRBD1. Germline assignment: CDR1 LNHDA and CDR2 SQIVND (reference sequence). V dropped 5 bases and J dropped 4; count of bases not matched to a gene: 7. The CDR3 contains 14 residues. The CDR3 bases are TGTGCCAGTAGTGCCTTTCAGGGGGGCACTGAAGCTTTCTTT. Protein: CASSAFQGGTEAFF.

This clonotype has at least ten counts. The chain is built from TRBV5-4 and TRBJ2-3; 11 bases match TRBD2. Trimming took 5 bases from V and 0 from J; bases not matched to a gene: 5. The CDR3 has 16 amino acids. CDR1 and CDR2 (germline): SGHNT, YYREEE (reference sequence). CDR3 sequence (DNA): TGTGCCAGCAGATCCCTAGCGGGAGGCAGCACAGATACGCAGTATTTT. Its protein is CASRSLAGGSTDTQYF. The entire variable domain, with the rest obtained from reference TRBV5-4 and TRBJ2-3, is as follows: ETGVTQSPTHLIKTRGQQVTLRCSSQSGHNTVSWYQQALGQGPQFIFQYYREEENGRGNFPPRFSGLQFPNYSSELNVNALELDDSALYLCASRSLAGGSTDTQYFGPGTRLTVL.